This TCR beta chain was observed in a study of shared clonotypes between healthy human individuals. Broader study findings: The study sampled only blood, and tissue repertoires likely differ. Large depth notwithstanding, sorted-subset sequencing proved incomplete by rarefaction.

Germline V gene data show CDR1 as LNHDA and CDR2 as SQIVND (reference sequence). Deletions cut 3 bases from V and 1 base from J, with 8 bases between. The CDR3 is made up of 14 amino acids. Several immunoSEQ plates received, in even portions, the genomic DNA of each subset. As processed by the authors: ImmunoSEQ supplied junction-only sequences lacking quality scores, so filtering was different. Clones were read by immunoSEQ multiplex PCR, and TCRdb kept only the in-frame ones, dropping some. V, J and clone size reflect that table, while D and trimming were determined from the DNA. The sample consists of around 2.5 million clones, 80% to 95% of them appearing once. Concerning this clone itself: The target antigen is unknown. Other DNA sequences from this sample encode an identical CDR3 as well.

The TCR sequence derives from a man between 18 and 29 years old in good health. Some clones in this sample may be carry-over from other donors' samples. The sequenced sample was naive CD4+ T cells from PBMCs. Subset reported: CD45RA+ positively selected. The chain uses TRBV19 and TRBJ2-3; weak D call: TRBD2 (5 bases). This CDR3 is CASSISGGTDTQYF. For the CDR3, the DNA is TGTGCCAGTAGTATCAGCGGAGGCACAGATACGCAGTATTTT.